These 20 T cell receptor beta chains originate from one sample sequenced in a study of blood T cells in healthy people across ages. Then a second PCR, running roughly 7 to 12 cycles, was carried out with a sample-barcoded 5' primer and a J-beta primer mix. A single record per CDR3 protein comes from TCRdb applying MiXCR to the 5' RACE reads. The sample comprises around 1,900,000 distinct CDR3 sequences, about two fifths of which are singletons, and approximately 22% rests with the top ten. The sample was blood. The receptors were gathered from a human donor in good health.

V and J are TRBV12-3 or TRBV12-4 and TRBJ2-7; 8 bases fit TRBD2. The V gene end was trimmed by 6 bases and the J gene end by 2 bases; junction bases not matched to a gene: 6. This CDR3 has 14 residues. CDR3 DNA: TGTGCCAGCAGGGGCGGGGGGCCCGCCTACGAGCAGTACTTC. It encodes CASRGGGPAYEQYF.

This clonotype has just a few counts. The chain carries TRBV29-1 and TRBJ2-1, with 14 nucleotides matching TRBD2. This CDR3 region has 16 residues. Germline trimming cut 7 bases from V and 1 base from J; bases unmatched to any gene: 6. Germline CDR1 SQVTM, CDR2 ANQGSEA. The CDR3 bases are TGCAGCGCTCGACTAGCGGGGGGGTCGTCCTACAATGAGCAGTTCTTC. Translation gives CSARLAGGSSYNEQFF.

This chain links TRBV4-1 with TRBJ2-1, with D perhaps being TRBD1 or TRBD2 (6 bases each). The germline gives CDR1 MGHRA, CDR2 YSYEKL. The CDR3 is made up of 17 amino acids. V lost 1 base to trimming and J lost 8 bases, with 21 bases between them. In DNA form, the CDR3 reads TGCGCCAGCAGCCAAGGTGACATTCGGGGGCCGCGTCATGAGCAGTTCTTC. Amino acids: CASSQGDIRGPRHEQFF.

This sequence joins TRBV29-1 and TRBJ1-2, with 7 bases that match TRBD1. Losses at the gene ends were 6 bases for V and 3 bases for J; bases not matched to a gene: 10. The CDR3 contains 14 residues. Germline V gene data show CDR1 as SQVTM and CDR2 as ANQGSEA. CDR3 sequence reads: CSVARGRFDYGYTF. The CDR3 DNA reads as TGCAGCGTCGCGAGGGGGCGATTTGACTATGGCTACACCTTC.

This clonotype has a count of ten or more. J is TRBJ1-2 and V is TRBV3-1; 7 bases line up with TRBD1. V trimming: 1 base; J trimming: 2 bases; junction bases outside the gene matches: 1. The CDR3 covers 14 residues. Germline-derived CDR1 and CDR2 are LGHDT and YNNKEL (reference sequence). The CDR3 nucleotides read TGTGCCAGCAGCCAAGCGGGACAGAACTATGGCTACACCTTC. Translating gives CASSQAGQNYGYTF.

The chain has TRBV7-9 and TRBJ2-1; TRBD2 agrees at 9 bases. V lost 5 bases to trimming and J lost 10 bases; unmatched junction nucleotides: 15. From germline, CDR1 is SEHNR and CDR2 FQNEAQ (reference sequence). The CDR3 length is 16 residues. The CDR3 region is CASSQVVLAGTEEQFF. The CDR3 region has the DNA TGTGCCAGCAGCCAAGTAGTTCTAGCGGGGACGGAGGAGCAGTTCTTC.

This clonotype was found a few times. CDR3 amino acids: CASSYQGPSYNEQFF. The CDR3 region has the DNA TGTGCCAGCAGTTACCAGGGGCCCTCCTACAATGAGCAGTTCTTC. The chain is built from TRBV6-2 or TRBV6-3 and TRBJ2-1, with D perhaps matching TRBD1 (6 bases). Germline CDR1 MNHEY, CDR2 SVGEGT. This CDR3 is built from 15 residues. The germline V and J ends were trimmed by 2 bases and 0 bases, with 8 bases remaining between them.

This clonotype was observed a few times. This rearrangement joins TRBV11-2 to TRBJ1-1, with D perhaps matching TRBD1 (6 bases). The CDR3 covers 16 residues. Germline CDR1 is SGHAT and CDR2 is FQNNGV. V was cut by 1 base and J by 0 bases, with 12 bases left in between. Here the CDR3 reads CASSLGARGMNTEAFF. The CDR3, as DNA: TGTGCCAGCAGCTTAGGGGCCAGGGGCATGAACACTGAAGCTTTCTTT.

This clonotype was seen a handful of times. This CDR3 reads CASTARPSGSSTDTQYF. The CDR3 nucleotides read TGTGCCAGCACCGCTCGTCCTAGTGGCAGTAGCACAGATACGCAGTATTTT. The V gene is TRBV7-2, the J gene TRBJ2-3; D unresolved. The V end was cut by 7 bases, the J end by 0 bases, with 20 bases between. Germline CDR1 SGHTA, CDR2 FQGNSA. The CDR3 is 17 residues long. Full variable domain (missing parts from reference TRBV7-2 and TRBJ2-3): GAGVSQSPSNKVTEKGKDVELRCDPISGHTALYWYRQSLGQGLEFLIYFQGNSAPDKSGLPSDRFSAERTGGSVSTLTIQRTQQEDSAVYLCASTARPSGSSTDTQYFGPGTRLTVL.

This clonotype showed up just a few times. V is TRBV7-2 and J is TRBJ2-4; tentatively, D is TRBD1 (5 bases). The better agreement between TRBJ2-7 and the DNA end casts doubt on the J call. The CDR3 runs to 13 residues. The germline gives CDR1 SGHTA, CDR2 FQGNSA. The CDR3 sequence is CASSEQVFYEQYF. In DNA form, the CDR3 reads TGTGCCAGCAGCGAACAGGTATTCTACGAGCAGTACTTC.

CDR3 sequence: CASSKGRGVGGYTF. CDR3 DNA sequence: TGTGCCAGCAGCAAAGGTCGGGGAGTGGGCGGCTACACCTTC. The chain is built from TRBV21-1 and TRBJ1-2. TRBV21-1 is a pseudogene segment. The CDR3 totals 14 residues.

The table lists this clonotype with a few counts. The chain recombines TRBV7-9 with TRBJ1-2, with D hard to call. Germline CDR1 is SEHNR and CDR2 is FQNEAQ (reference sequence). Trimming cost V 4 bases and J 7 bases, with 10 bases left between them. The length of the CDR3 is 12 residues. The DNA of the CDR3 is TGTGCCAGCAGCTCCCGGATGGGTGGCTACACCTTC. This translates into CASSSRMGGYTF.

This chain connects TRBV28 to TRBJ2-7; the match to TRBD1 covers 7 bases. Germline CDR1 and CDR2: MDHEN and SYDVKM. With 1 base clipped from V and 10 bases from J, the junction kept 13 bases outside the gene matches. The CDR3 length is 15 residues. DNA of the CDR3: TGTGCCAGCAGTTTATCAGGGGGATTGGAAGAGGCCCAGTACTTC. It is translated as CASSLSGGLEEAQYF.

Of note for this clonotype: One junction end does not reproduce the germline sequence, and a read error may be involved. This chain connects TRBV9 to TRBJ2-7; D call uncertain. TRBJ2-5 explains the end of the DNA better; the J call may be wrong. Germline V lookup: CDR1 SGDLS, CDR2 YYNGEE. This CDR3 is built from 15 residues. For the CDR3, the DNA is TGTACCAGCAGCGCTGACCGGGCCCTAAAAGAGACCCAGTACTTC. It translates to CTSSADRALKETQYF.

The chain carries TRBV7-3 and TRBJ2-7; D gene uncertain. Per germline, CDR1 SGHTA and CDR2 FQGTGA. V lost 2 bases to trimming and J lost 0 bases, with 8 bases between them. The CDR3 extends over 14 amino acids. The CDR3 loop is CASSLLHSSYEQYF. CDR3 in DNA: TGTGCCAGCAGCTTATTGCACAGCTCCTACGAGCAGTACTTC.

The chain uses TRBV5-1 and TRBJ2-3; D is unclear. CDR1 and CDR2 (germline): SGHRS, YFSETQ. CDR3 size: 13 residues. The V gene lost 4 bases and the J gene lost 6 bases, with 12 bases spanning the gap. CDR3 DNA: TGCGCCAGCAGCAGGCCACCGCGGGATACGCAGTATTTT. Translation: CASSRPPRDTQYF.

The chain couples TRBV28 to TRBJ2-3, with unresolved D. Looked up from germline, CDR1 is MDHEN and CDR2 is SYDVKM. Trimming shortened V by 6 bases and J by 0 bases, and 25 bases separated the two germline ends. This CDR3 comprises 19 residues. The CDR3 DNA reads as TGTGCCAGCAGCCCTTGGGTTCGCATCTACGTAACTAGCACAGATACGCAGTATTTT. Its translation is CASSPWVRIYVTSTDTQYF.

This chain connects TRBV12-3 or TRBV12-4 to TRBJ1-3; D is uncertain. CDR3 length: 13 amino acids. V gave up 4 bases and J gave up 4 bases, with 8 bases separating them. CDR3 sequence (DNA): TGTGCCAGCAGTTCCAACACAGGAAACACCATATATTTT. Amino acids: CASSSNTGNTIYF.

CDR3 sequence (DNA): TGTGCCAGCACCACAGCTTCAGCTAACTATGGCTACACCTTC. Amino acid sequence: CASTTASANYGYTF. This chain links TRBV7-2 with TRBJ1-2; D is unresolved. This CDR3 comprises 14 residues. V lost 7 bases and J 0 bases, leaving 12 bases between the germline ends. Germline V gives CDR1 SGHTA, CDR2 FQGNSA.

Regarding this clonotype: One base away lies a much larger clone, so this may be a sequencing read error. The chain links TRBV5-1 to TRBJ2-1; perhaps D is TRBD1 or TRBD2 (5 bases each). V dropped 0 bases and J dropped 1 base, with 8 bases sitting between them. CDR3 size: 15 residues. The germline CDR1 and CDR2 sequences are SGHRS and YFSETQ. The CDR3 reads CASSLEGESYNEQFF. DNA of the CDR3: TGCGCCAGCAGCTTGGAAGGGGAGTCCTACAATGAGCAGTTCTTC.